This T cell receptor beta chain was captured in a study of CD8+ T cells in alopecia areata. Whole-study context: Transfer of skin from approximately 6-13-month-old C3H/HeJ graft donors with spontaneous alopecia was made to roughly 6-11-week-old female C3H/HeJ mice. Broader study findings: Sequencing of scalp samples also captures resident alphabeta T cells of normal skin. Whereas mice showed it more clearly, TCR sharing across patients was murkier, possibly because of HLA. Affected scalp, especially in alopecia totalis/universalis, had a higher clonality than normal scalp did.

This clone has a count of ten or more. Its antigen is not known. The gene symbols are mouse symbols. The read falls 4 residues short of the CDR3 end, and the missing part is taken from the germline J gene. This CDR3 contains 14 residues. Germline loops: CDR1 NNHDY, CDR2 SYVADS. A sort of pooled cutaneous lymph node cells used CD4, CD8alpha, NKG2D, NKG2ACE and other stains. Sequencing used cDNA as its template, made by extracting RNA and reverse transcribing it. Clones were read by immunoSEQ multiplex PCR, and TCRdb kept only the in-frame ones, dropping some. Found here are some 6,000 clones, no singletons; the ten largest cover approximately 30%.

Specimen: CD8+ T cells sorted from a lymph node. V and J are TRBV13-3 and TRBJ2-4, with 12 bases aligning to TRBD1. This TCR derives from a C3H/HeJ mouse with alopecia areata. The strain's MHC haplotype is H2-k. This CDR3 is CASSVGQGANTLYF. CDR3 bases read: TGTGCCAGCAGTGTGGGACAGGGGGCAAAC. The whole variable domain, filled in from reference TRBV13-3 and TRBJ2-4, reads EAAVTQSPRSKVAVTGGKVTLSCHQTNNHDYMYWYRQDTGHGLRLIHYSYVADSTEKGDIPDGYKASRPSQENFSLILELASLSQTAVYFCASSVGQGANTLYFGAGTRLSVL.